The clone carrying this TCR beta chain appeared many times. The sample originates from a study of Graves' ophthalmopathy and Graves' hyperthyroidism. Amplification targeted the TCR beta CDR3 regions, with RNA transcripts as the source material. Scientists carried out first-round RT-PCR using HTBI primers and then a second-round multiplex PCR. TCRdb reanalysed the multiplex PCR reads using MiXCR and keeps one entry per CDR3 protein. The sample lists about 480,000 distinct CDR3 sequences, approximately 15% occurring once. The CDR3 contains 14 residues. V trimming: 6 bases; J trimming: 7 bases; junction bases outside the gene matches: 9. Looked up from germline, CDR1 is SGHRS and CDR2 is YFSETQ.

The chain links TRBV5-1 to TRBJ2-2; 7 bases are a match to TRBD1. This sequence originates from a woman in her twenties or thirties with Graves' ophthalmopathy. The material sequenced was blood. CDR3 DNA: TGCGCCAGCAACGACGAGGGGGCCATCGGGGAGCTGTTTTTT. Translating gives CASNDEGAIGELFF.